A selection of T cell receptor beta chains follows, all from one sample in a study of shared clonotypes between healthy human individuals. This table comes from immunoSEQ multiplex PCR, and its TCRdb copy is limited to in-frame clones, with some not included. Altogether more than 400,000 clones are present, about 84% being singletons, with the ten largest covering about 13%. Sequenced: PBMCs. The receptors come from a woman in her thirties or forties in good health. Some clones in this sample may be carry-over from other donors' samples. The conserved cysteine and the conserved F or W are not part of the CDR3 here.

ASSQAQGANTGELF	TRBV4-2	TRBJ2-2
ASSRPSQETQY	TRBV10-2	TRBJ2-5
ASSPFLTDAENIQY	TRBV18	TRBJ2-4
ASSFEAPYEQY	TRBV7-2	TRBJ2-7
AWSVQGGYGYT	TRBV30	TRBJ1-2
ASNTGFNQPQH	TRBV6-6	TRBJ1-5
ATSRGQGLGEKLF	TRBV15	TRBJ1-4
ASSLRDGGNTEAF	TRBV5-1	TRBJ1-1
ASSPPGFTSYGYT	TRBV18	TRBJ1-2
ASSLTAGGNNEQF	TRBV7-3	TRBJ2-1
ASSSPGGEQY	TRBV9	TRBJ2-7
ASSLGATGSYEQY	TRBV25-1	TRBJ2-7
ASSRRATQETQY	TRBV7-9	TRBJ2-5
ASSPGGRRETQY	TRBV7-2	TRBJ2-5
ASSQADTQY	TRBV4-2	TRBJ2-3
ASSAGQGGNTEAF	TRBV6-5	TRBJ1-1
ASSFQGGGTEAF	TRBV7-9	TRBJ1-1
ASSWGLGSYEQY	TRBV11-2	TRBJ2-7
ASSSKDSYNQPQH	TRBV21-1	TRBJ1-5
ASSSQGNTIY	TRBV6-5	TRBJ1-3
ASSLEGDYGYT	TRBV27	TRBJ1-2
ASNQGLAGPNEQF	TRBV28	TRBJ2-1
ASSLPGSSYEQY	TRBV28	TRBJ2-7
ASSARGLNEKLF	TRBV9	TRBJ1-4
ASSARTGIGVRGEQY	TRBV19	TRBJ2-7
ASSLFGSTSYEQY	TRBV5-6	TRBJ2-7
ASSQIQGFPPGELF	TRBV11-2	TRBJ2-2
ASSGQSTWYQETQY	TRBV5-6	TRBJ2-5
ATSRASGHTDTQY	TRBV15	TRBJ2-3
ASSLTFRTGELF	TRBV5-1	TRBJ2-2
ASSAIAGGPNTDTQY	TRBV5-6	TRBJ2-3
ASSGTGRTLNYGYT	TRBV25-1	TRBJ1-2
ASSSGQGVPDTQY	TRBV7-8	TRBJ2-3
ASSQGDTEAF	TRBV7-9	TRBJ1-1
ATASLQNTGELF	TRBV7-8	TRBJ2-2
ASLTLSYEQY	TRBV18	TRBJ2-7
ASSLLLAGGNEQF	TRBV28	TRBJ2-1
ASGAPGKRYNEQF	TRBV4-1	TRBJ2-1
ASSRAGPLTDTQY	TRBV7-2	TRBJ2-3